This T cell receptor beta chain appears in the sequencing data of a study of identical twins. Points from the study as a whole: The study found that models underestimated out-of-frame TCR alpha sharing in monozygotic twins. The degree of excess twin sharing was weaker in beta out-of-frame sequences. Among out-of-frame alpha sequences shared by twins, low generation probability occurred in excess.

To note about this clonotype: Its antigen is unknown. At one end, the junction sequence differs from germline, possibly due to a read error.

The germline V gene has CDR1 MNHNY and CDR2 SVGAGI (reference sequence). This CDR3 region has 14 residues. MiXCR, applied by TCRdb to the 5' RACE reads, yields one record per CDR3 protein. The sample contains hundreds of thousands of distinct CDR3 sequences, more than 9% of which appear only once. These same data were also listed under a study on yellow fever vaccine responses in identical twins.

This clonotype was sampled from a woman aged 18-29 years in good health. The specimen sequenced was CD8+ T cells sorted from blood. The genes are TRBV6-6 and TRBJ2-1, with 7 nucleotides matching TRBD2. In DNA form, the CDR3 reads TGTGCCAACAGTTGGGAGGGGAGCTACAATGAGCAGTTCTTC. Residues: CANSWEGSYNEQFF.